The rows below give T cell receptor beta chains drawn from one sample of a study of T-cell reconstitution after alpha-beta-depleted transplantation in children. TCRdb reprocessed the PCR reads with MiXCR, giving one entry per CDR3 protein. Among 450,000 to 550,000 distinct CDR3 sequences, approximately 10% were seen once, and the ten largest hold 12% to 15%. The sequenced sample was PBMCs, mostly from graft donor cells, obtained 180 days after TCRalphabeta/CD19-depleted stem cell transplant. The receptors originated from a female patient aged 2-9 years who had a stem cell transplant for aplastic anemia, so the T cells may come from the graft donor. The CDR3 runs from the conserved cysteine through the conserved F or W. The D gene is left open where the match is weak. The size of a clone is reported for some rows only, either as once, few or many, or as a class for expanded clones.

J	D	size	V	DNA	CDR3
TRBJ1-2	TRBD1	-	TRBV29-1	TGCAGCGCCGGAGCGGGGACAGGTCGCGGCTACACCTTC	CSAGAGTGRGYTF
TRBJ1-4	TRBD1	-	TRBV30	TGTGCCTGGAGAGGACAGGGGAATGAAAAACTGTTTTTT	CAWRGQGNEKLFF
TRBJ2-1	-	few	TRBV9	TGTGCCAGCAGCGCCCCACCGGGGGATGCAGGGGACAATGAGCAGTTCTTC	CASSAPPGDAGDNEQFF
TRBJ2-6	TRBD1	few	TRBV24-1	TGTGCCACCAGTGGGGGACAGGTTCAATCTGGGGCCAACGTCCTGACTTTC	CATSGGQVQSGANVLTF
TRBJ1-5	-	-	TRBV11-2	TGTGCCAGCAGCTTAGAACTGCCGAGCCAGCCCCAGCATTTT	CASSLELPSQPQHF
TRBJ2-6	-	few	TRBV25-1	TGTGCCAGCAGTGAATATCTCGGGGCTGGGGCCAACGTCCTGACTTTC	CASSEYLGAGANVLTF
TRBJ2-1	-	few	TRBV7-9	TGTGCCAGCAGCAGGACCGGACGAGAGTTCTTC	CASSRTGREFF
TRBJ1-5	-	many	TRBV7-2	TGTGCCAGCAGCTTAGCAGGAGTGGTTGGGGCATCCCAGCATTTT	CASSLAGVVGASQHF
TRBJ2-7	-	few	TRBV30	TGTGCCTGGAGTTTATTATACGAGCAGTACTTC	CAWSLLYEQYF
TRBJ2-1	-	many	TRBV12-3/TRBV12-4	TGTGCCAGCAGGGGACCCTACAATGAGCAGTTCTTC	CASRGPYNEQFF
TRBJ1-6	-	-	TRBV7-9	TGTGCCAGCAGCTTAAGGTCAGAGCACCATAGAGGTTCACCCCTCCACTTT	CASSLRSEHHRGSPLHF
TRBJ2-1	-	few	TRBV4-3	TGCGCCAGCAGCCAAGACGTCGGCTCAGTCGATGAGCAGTTCTTC	CASSQDVGSVDEQFF
TRBJ2-3	-	-	TRBV5-1	TGCGCCAGCAGCTTGGCCTGGAGTTTCGACACAGATACGCAGTATTTT	CASSLAWSFDTDTQYF
TRBJ2-7	TRBD2	few	TRBV10-3	TGTGCCATCAGTGCCGGACCTACTAGCGGGAGGTTCCACGAGCAGTACTTC	CAISAGPTSGRFHEQYF
TRBJ2-1	TRBD2	few	TRBV30	TGTGCCTGGAGTGTGGGACTAGCGAACAATGAGCAGTTCTTC	CAWSVGLANNEQFF
TRBJ1-2	TRBD1	many	TRBV15	TGTGCCACCAGCAGGGATTCCGGGACAGGGTCAGGCGGCTACACCTTC	CATSRDSGTGSGGYTF
TRBJ2-2	TRBD2	many	TRBV5-1	TGCGCCAGTCGAGAGACGGGAGGGCCACGGGAGCTGTTTTTT	CASRETGGPRELFF
TRBJ2-3	TRBD2	many	TRBV11-2	TGTGCCAGCAGCCCGGGACTAGCGGGAGCAGATACGCAGTATTTT	CASSPGLAGADTQYF
TRBJ1-2	TRBD1	few	TRBV6-1	TGTGCCAGCAGCGATCATCCAGGGGGTTACTATGGCTACACCTTC	CASSDHPGGYYGYTF
TRBJ2-1	TRBD2	few	TRBV12-3/TRBV12-4	TGTGCCAGCAGTCTAGCGGGAGTGCGCTACAATGAGCAGTTCTTC	CASSLAGVRYNEQFF
TRBJ2-7	-	-	TRBV27	TGTGTCAGCAGTTTCCGCTATACCTACGAGCAGTACTTC	CVSSFRYTYEQYF
TRBJ1-2	TRBD1	few	TRBV3-1	TGTGCCAGCAGCCAGGTGGGGGCTTACAGGGGACCCCACTATGGCTACACCTTC	CASSQVGAYRGPHYGYTF
TRBJ2-7	TRBD2	-	TRBV18	TGTGCCAGCTCACCCATGATCGGACTAGCGGGAGGGCTGAACGAGCAGTACTTC	CASSPMIGLAGGLNEQYF
TRBJ2-1	TRBD2	many	TRBV27	TGTGCCAGCAGCCCCCCAACTAGCGTTTCCTACAATGAGCAGTTCTTC	CASSPPTSVSYNEQFF
TRBJ2-2	TRBD2	-	TRBV12-3/TRBV12-4	TGTGCCAGCGCGTCCGGGACTAGCGGGAGTATCGGGGAGCTGTTTTTT	CASASGTSGSIGELFF
TRBJ1-1	TRBD1	few	TRBV12-3/TRBV12-4	TGTGCCAGCAGATCGACAGGGGTCGAAGCTTTCTTT	CASRSTGVEAFF
TRBJ1-2	-	-	TRBV5-1	TGCGCCAGCAGCTCCGAGGGGGAGGATGGCTACACCTTC	CASSSEGEDGYTF
TRBJ1-1	TRBD1	-	TRBV18	TGTGCCAGCTCACCCGGACAGGAGCTGAACACTGAAGCTTTCTTT	CASSPGQELNTEAFF
TRBJ1-5	-	-	TRBV5-1	TGCGCCAGCAGCTTGTATGCAGGGGGCAATCAGCCCCAGCATTTT	CASSLYAGGNQPQHF
TRBJ1-2	TRBD1	few	TRBV27	TGTGCCAGCAGTTTACTACCGGGACAGGGACTTGGTGGCTACACCTTC	CASSLLPGQGLGGYTF
TRBJ2-1	TRBD2	few	TRBV28	TGTGCCAGCAGTTTATTTATGACTAGCGGGAGTTACAATGAGCAGTTCTTC	CASSLFMTSGSYNEQFF
TRBJ2-1	-	many	TRBV28	TGTGCCAGCAGTTTATCCGACAATGAGCAGTTCTTC	CASSLSDNEQFF
TRBJ2-1	-	-	TRBV9	TGTGCCAGCAGCCTCGACAGGCAGCAGTTCTTC	CASSLDRQQFF
TRBJ2-1	TRBD1	-	TRBV29-1	TGCAGCGTTGTCCGCCGGTTTCCGGAAAACAGGGGGCATACCTACAATGAGCAGTTCTTC	CSVVRRFPENRGHTYNEQFF
TRBJ1-1	TRBD1	-	TRBV25-1	TGTGCCAGCAGTCGGACAGGGGGCAAGTACACTGAAGCTTTCTTT	CASSRTGGKYTEAFF
TRBJ2-4	-	few	TRBV10-3	TGTGCCACCCAGTCCGGCTTTTTCCAAAACATTCAGTACTTC	CATQSGFFQNIQYF